Sequencing of this T cell receptor beta chain was carried out in a study of blood T cells in healthy people across ages. After removal of 2 bases from V and 8 bases from J, the junction contained 8 bases not matched to a gene. The germline gives CDR1 MDHEN, CDR2 SYDVKM. The CDR3 sequence is 15 residues long. With a J-beta primer mix and a sample-barcoded 5' primer, a second PCR ran about 7 to 11 cycles. TCRdb used MiXCR to reprocess the 5' RACE reads, holding one entry per CDR3 protein. The sample shows some 800,000 distinct CDR3 sequences, roughly 25% of them seen only once. This sample also appeared in a second study, on T cells of mothers and their children. That paper adds: Thymic selection molds TCR recombination products alike in related and unrelated pairs.

This TCR was recovered from a boy between 10 and 17 years old in good health. The rearrangement joins TRBV28 to TRBJ2-4; 8 bases line up with TRBD1. Sequencing was done on a sample of blood. The CDR3 is CASSLMGQEGDIQYF. CDR3 coding DNA: TGTGCCAGCAGTTTAATGGGACAGGAGGGGGACATTCAGTACTTC.